This T cell receptor (beta chain) was sequenced in a study of blood T cells in healthy people across ages. As for the study in general: Capture via template switching afforded approximately one barcoded beta molecule per two T cells.

Per sample, extraction of total RNA gave at least 5 micrograms in every case. Points from the study as a whole: It was the long-lived donors that had more naive CD4+ cells and higher diversity than aged donors. Older age went with lower TCR beta diversity per million T cells, in a roughly linear way.

Trimming shortened V by 2 bases and J by 8 bases, and 12 bases separated the two germline ends. In germline, CDR1 is SGHTA, CDR2 FQGNSA. The CDR3 is made up of 14 amino acids. A sample-barcoded 5' primer and a J-beta primer mix were used in a second PCR of roughly 7 to 11 cycles. TCRdb reprocessed the 5' RACE reads with MiXCR, giving one entry per CDR3 protein. There are about 680,000 distinct CDR3 sequences in the sample; approximately 50% occur only once, and 30% to 40% lies in the top ten. Worth noting for this clonotype: Its antigen is as yet unknown.

The specimen was blood. The clonotype originates from a woman in her sixties in good health. The chain couples TRBV7-2 to TRBJ1-4; D not resolved. CDR3 nucleotides: TGTGCCAGCAGCTTATTGGGAGGTTGGGAAAAACTGTTTTTT. Translation: CASSLLGGWEKLFF.